This T cell receptor beta chain was sequenced during a study of molecular identifiers for immune sequencing clone quantification. This clonotype was counted a single time. Antigen specificity is unknown. Construction of naive CD8 libraries employed about 17,000 to 1,100,000 sorted cells together with 10%, 30% or 50% RNA. The authors gated naive CD8 T cells as CD8+CD4-CCR7+CD45RA+ for sorting. Both previously described methods and listed TCR primers were employed to make bulk TCR libraries. Each CDR3 protein is one row after TCRdb ran MiXCR on the PCR reads. The table lists about 640,000 distinct CDR3 sequences, about 20% of them singletons. The CDR3 consists of 16 residues. Notes on the study in general: Amid some 900,000 naive cells, spiked Jurkat TCR RNA from one cell was reportedly still detectable.

V gene TRBV5-3 combines with J gene TRBJ2-3; TRBD2 aligns across 10 bases. TRBV5-3 is designated an ORF whose function remains uncertain. Sequencing was carried out using naive CD8+ T cells from blood, with Jurkat cell RNA spiked in. Subset of the sample: FACS-sorted CD8+CD4-CCR7+CD45RA+ naive T cells. This receptor was identified in a human donor in good health. Some libraries in this study had Jurkat cell RNA spiked in. In DNA, the CDR3 is TGTGCTAGCAGCTTATCAGCTAGCGGGAGAACAGATACGCAGTATTTT. Protein sequence: CASSLSASGRTDTQYF.